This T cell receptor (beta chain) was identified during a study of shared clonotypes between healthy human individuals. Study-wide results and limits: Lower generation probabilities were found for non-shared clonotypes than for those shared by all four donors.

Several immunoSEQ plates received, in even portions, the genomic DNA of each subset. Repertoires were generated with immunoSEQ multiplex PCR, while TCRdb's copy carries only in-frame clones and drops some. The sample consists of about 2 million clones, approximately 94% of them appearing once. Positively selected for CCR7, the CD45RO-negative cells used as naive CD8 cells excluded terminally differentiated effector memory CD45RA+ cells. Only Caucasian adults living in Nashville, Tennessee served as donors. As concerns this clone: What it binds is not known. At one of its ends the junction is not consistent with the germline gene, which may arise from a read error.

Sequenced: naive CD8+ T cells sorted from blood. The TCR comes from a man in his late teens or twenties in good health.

The CDR3 bases are TGTGCTAGCAGCTCCGGGACTAGCGGCTACGAGCAGTACTTC. The encoded protein is CASSSGTSGYEQYF. The chain has TRBV7-7 and TRBJ2-7; 11 positions match TRBD2. CDR3 size: 14 residues. The germline V gene has CDR1 SSHAT and CDR2 FNYEAQ (reference sequence).